This TCR beta chain comes out of a study of shared clonotypes between healthy human individuals (TCRdb year 2020). For the wider study: Three men and a couple of women, aged 18 to 49 years, made up the cohort. To estimate repertoire size and how much clonotypes are shared between individuals, the study performed deep sequencing of blood TCR repertoires from roughly five healthy adults. Leukapheresis yielded between about 0.85 and 9.5 billion PBMCs per donor. Different laboratories and diverse techniques were used to prepare libraries and sequence TCR repertoires, to increase sequencing depth and limit assay-specific biases. Per donor, three plates each were used for CD4 naive and CD4 memory, two for CD8 naive, and one for CD8 memory. Study-wide conclusions, independent of this receptor: Sampling was restricted to blood, and TCR repertoires in tissues likely differ from the TCR repertoires found in blood. Naive subsets generally had larger estimated clonotype richness than memory subsets did. Based on pairwise subsampling, the degree of clonotype sharing among donors was expected to be affected by sequencing depth. Rarefaction of sorted-subset datasets indicated incomplete sequencing despite the large sequencing depth. The genetic and exposure-history diversity represented was limited by the small number of donors. Compared with non-shared clonotypes, clonotypes shared by all four sorted-subset donors had higher generation probabilities. Across a handful of donors, roughly 5% of naive CD4, more than 3% of naive CD8, under 2.5% of memory CD4, and roughly 0.41% of memory CD8 clonotypes were shared.

V is pared back by 7 bases and J by 5 bases, with 11 bases lying between the germline termini. The CDR3 spans 12 residues, from the cysteine through the phenylalanine. Only the CDR3 DNA is retained, 36 bases long and in frame from the first base. Via the germline V gene (reference sequence), CDR1 is SEHNR and CDR2 FQNEAQ. This clone occurred once. The clone's antigen remains unknown. Qualities for individual bases were not recorded, and no much larger clone is one base off. The donors were healthy, HIV-negative adults with no recently reported acute infections or vaccinations. Only Caucasian adults living in Nashville, Tennessee, USA were represented among the donors. CD4+ T cells were enriched by magnetic negative selection; naive cells were then positively selected on CD45RA, and the negative fraction formed the memory subset. Blood was obtained by leukapheresis, after which PBMCs were separated by Ficoll-Histopaque density gradient centrifugation and cryopreserved in liquid nitrogen vapor phase. Analytical flow cytometry was used to check the purity and quantity of each magnetically sorted T cell population. Genomic DNA was isolated from each sorted fraction and quantified by UV absorbance on a Nanodrop 2000c.

Using the deep immunoSEQ assay, multiplex PCR amplified TCR CDR3 regions from genomic DNA. Extracted genomic DNA from each cell subset was distributed evenly across all wells of several immunoSEQ 96-well plates, and each plate was treated as a replicate. Each replicate PCR for sorted subsets received around 200 ng genomic DNA, equal to about 30,000 T cell genomes. The purified libraries were quantified using a Qubit 3.0 fluorometer, sized with a Bioanalyzer 2100, and then quantified again using the KAPA Library Quantification kit. Each immunoSEQ 96-well plate was sequenced on its own single-read 150-cycle Illumina NextSeq 550 flow cell. Turning to the authors' computational methods: Because only junctional sequences without quality scores were contained in the immunoSEQ output, filtering matching that applied to full-length reads could not be performed. Sequences were annotated with PyIR, a Python wrapper for IgBLAST v1.9, using IMGT germline references to assign V/J genes and CDR3. Reads were filtered out if the reads had weak V/J assignments (E-value above 1e-6), no CDR3, stop codons, out-of-frame junctions, or ambiguous translated residues. V3J clonotypes were defined as sequences sharing the same inferred V gene, J gene, and CDR3 amino acid sequence. Percentage overlap between repertoires was calculated by dividing the number of shared unique clonotypes by the size of the smaller repertoire. Three approaches were used to assess repertoire richness: RTK rarefaction, the Chao1 estimator, and Recon v2.1 estimates of unobserved clonotypes. Generation probabilities for all TCRbeta clonotypes obtained by the gDNA method from several donors were computed using OLGA. TCRdb took over this immuneACCESS table, retaining in-frame rearrangements with V and J assigned. Such tables are incomplete; in checked studies, under half of the missing clones stem from an unresolved V gene, and the remainder is unexplained. V and J calls plus clone size are reproduced from that table; the DNA served to infer D and trimming. Within this sample are millions of clones, with approximately 92% of them counted one time only. About 0.13% of the sample comes from the top ten.

Sample: naive CD4+ T cells sorted from blood. In the paper's terms, the cell subset or site label means: CD45RA+ positively selected. This receptor was taken from a man aged 18 to 29 in good health. The chain employs TRBV7-9 and TRBJ2-5; TRBD1 could be the D gene, as 6 bases match. The CDR3 region: CASTNREETQYF. The DNA sequence is TGTGCCAGCACAAACAGGGAGGAGACCCAGTACTTC.